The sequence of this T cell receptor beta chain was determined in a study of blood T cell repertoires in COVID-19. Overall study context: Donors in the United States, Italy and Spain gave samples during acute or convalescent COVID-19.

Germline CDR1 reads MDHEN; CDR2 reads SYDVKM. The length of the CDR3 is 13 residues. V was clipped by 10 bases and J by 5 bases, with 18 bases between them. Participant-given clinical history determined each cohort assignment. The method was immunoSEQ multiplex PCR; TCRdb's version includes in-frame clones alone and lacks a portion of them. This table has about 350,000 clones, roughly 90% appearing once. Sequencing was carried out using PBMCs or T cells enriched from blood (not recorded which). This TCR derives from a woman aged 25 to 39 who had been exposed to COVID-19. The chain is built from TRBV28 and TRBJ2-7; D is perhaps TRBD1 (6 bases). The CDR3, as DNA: TGTGCCACCAACCAGGGGAGAGGTGACGAGCAGTACTTC. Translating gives CATNQGRGDEQYF.